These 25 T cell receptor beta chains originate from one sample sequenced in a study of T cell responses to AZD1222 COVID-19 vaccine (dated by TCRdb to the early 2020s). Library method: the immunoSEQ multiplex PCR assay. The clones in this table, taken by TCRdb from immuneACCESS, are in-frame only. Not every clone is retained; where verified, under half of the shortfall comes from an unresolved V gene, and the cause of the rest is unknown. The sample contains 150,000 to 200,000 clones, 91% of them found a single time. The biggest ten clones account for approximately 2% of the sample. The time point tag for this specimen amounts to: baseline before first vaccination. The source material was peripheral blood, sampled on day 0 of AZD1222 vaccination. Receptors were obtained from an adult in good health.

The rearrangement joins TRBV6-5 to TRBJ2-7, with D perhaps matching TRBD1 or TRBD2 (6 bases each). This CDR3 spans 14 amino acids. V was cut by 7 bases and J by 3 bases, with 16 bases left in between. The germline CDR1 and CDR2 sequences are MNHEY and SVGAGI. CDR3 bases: TGTGCCAGCAAAATCGGGGGCCGGGACTACGAGCAGTACTTC. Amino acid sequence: CASKIGGRDYEQYF.

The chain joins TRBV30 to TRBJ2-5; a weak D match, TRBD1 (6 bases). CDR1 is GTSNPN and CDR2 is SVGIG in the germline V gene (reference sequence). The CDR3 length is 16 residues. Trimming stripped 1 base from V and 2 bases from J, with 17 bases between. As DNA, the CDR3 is TGTGCCTGGAGTGCTAAAGTACCGACAGGTCAAGAGACCCAGTACTTC. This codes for CAWSAKVPTGQETQYF. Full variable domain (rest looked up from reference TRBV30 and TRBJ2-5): SQTIHQWPATLVQPVGSPLSLECTVEGTSNPNLYWYRQAAGRGLQLLFYSVGIGQISSEVPQNLSASRPQDRQFILSSKKLLLSDSGFYLCAWSAKVPTGQETQYFGPGTRLLVL.

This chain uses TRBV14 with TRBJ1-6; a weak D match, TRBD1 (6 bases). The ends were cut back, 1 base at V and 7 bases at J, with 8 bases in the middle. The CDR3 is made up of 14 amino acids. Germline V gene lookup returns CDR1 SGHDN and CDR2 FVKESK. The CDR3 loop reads CASSQGTANSPLHF. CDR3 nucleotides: TGTGCCAGCAGCCAAGGGACAGCCAATTCACCCCTCCACTTT.

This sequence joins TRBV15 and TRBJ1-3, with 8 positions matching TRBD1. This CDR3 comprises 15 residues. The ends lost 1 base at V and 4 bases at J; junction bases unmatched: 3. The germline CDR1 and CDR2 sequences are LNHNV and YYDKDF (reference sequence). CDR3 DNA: TGTGCCACCAGCAGAGGGACAGGGTTAGGAAACACCATATATTTT. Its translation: CATSRGTGLGNTIYF.

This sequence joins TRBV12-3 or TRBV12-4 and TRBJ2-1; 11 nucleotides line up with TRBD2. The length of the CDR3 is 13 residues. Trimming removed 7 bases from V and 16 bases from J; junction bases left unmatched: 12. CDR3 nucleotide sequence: TGTGCCAGCACCTCAACCCGACTAGCGGGACCCTTCTTC. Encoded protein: CASTSTRLAGPFF.

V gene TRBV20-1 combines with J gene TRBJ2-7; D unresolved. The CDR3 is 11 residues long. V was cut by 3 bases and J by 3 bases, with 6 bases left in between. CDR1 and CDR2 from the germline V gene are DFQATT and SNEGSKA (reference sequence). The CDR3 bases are TGCAGTGCTAGGCTGGGCTACGAGCAGTACTTC. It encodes CSARLGYEQYF.

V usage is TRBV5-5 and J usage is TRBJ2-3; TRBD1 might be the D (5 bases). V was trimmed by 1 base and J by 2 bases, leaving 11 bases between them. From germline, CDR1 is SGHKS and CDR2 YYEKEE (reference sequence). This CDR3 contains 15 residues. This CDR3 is CASSLTGADTDTQYF. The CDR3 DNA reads TGTGCCAGCAGCTTGACTGGGGCCGACACAGATACGCAGTATTTT.

The CDR3 spells CASSFGTGQGNTIYF. Written as DNA, the CDR3 is TGTGCCAGCAGCTTTGGGACAGGGCAAGGAAACACCATATATTTT. This chain connects TRBV5-6 to TRBJ1-3; 9 bases line up with TRBD1. This CDR3 has 15 amino acids. V shed 2 bases and J 4 bases; nucleotides not matched to a gene: 4. Germline V gives CDR1 SGHDT, CDR2 YYEEEE.

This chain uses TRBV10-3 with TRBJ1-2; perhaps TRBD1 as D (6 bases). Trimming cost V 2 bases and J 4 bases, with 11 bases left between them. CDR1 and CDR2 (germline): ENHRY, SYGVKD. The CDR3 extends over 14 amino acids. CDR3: CAISEPDSLYGYTF. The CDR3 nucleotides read TGTGCCATCAGTGAGCCGGACAGCCTCTATGGCTACACCTTC.

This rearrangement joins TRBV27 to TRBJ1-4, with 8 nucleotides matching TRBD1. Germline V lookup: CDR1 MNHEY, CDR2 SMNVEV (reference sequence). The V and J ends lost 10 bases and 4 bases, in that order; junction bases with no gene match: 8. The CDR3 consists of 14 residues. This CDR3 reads CATGAGGVNEKLFF. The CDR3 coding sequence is TGTGCCACTGGGGCAGGGGGCGTTAATGAAAAACTGTTTTTT. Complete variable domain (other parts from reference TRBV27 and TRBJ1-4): EAQVTQNPRYLITVTGKKLTVTCSQNMNHEYMSWYRQDPGLGLRQIYYSMNVEVTDKGDVPEGYKVSRKEKRNFPLILESPSPNQTSLYFCATGAGGVNEKLFFGSGTQLSVL.

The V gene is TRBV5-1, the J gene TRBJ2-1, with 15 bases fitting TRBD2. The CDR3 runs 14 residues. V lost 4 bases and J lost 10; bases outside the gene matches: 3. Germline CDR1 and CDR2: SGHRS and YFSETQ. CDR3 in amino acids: CASSAGTSGREQFF. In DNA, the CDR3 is TGCGCCAGCAGCGCCGGGACTAGCGGGAGGGAGCAGTTCTTC.

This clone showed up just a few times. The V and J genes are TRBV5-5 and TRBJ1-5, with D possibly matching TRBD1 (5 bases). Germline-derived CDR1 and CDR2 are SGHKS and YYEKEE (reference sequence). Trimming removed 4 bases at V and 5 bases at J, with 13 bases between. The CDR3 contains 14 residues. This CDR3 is CASSRWGSDQPQHF. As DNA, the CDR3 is TGTGCCAGCAGCCGGTGGGGGTCCGATCAGCCCCAGCATTTT.

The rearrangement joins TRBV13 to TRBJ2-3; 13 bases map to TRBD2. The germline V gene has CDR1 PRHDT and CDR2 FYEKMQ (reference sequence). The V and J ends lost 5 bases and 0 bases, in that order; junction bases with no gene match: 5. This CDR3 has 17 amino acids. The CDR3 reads CASSLGLAGLSTDTQYF. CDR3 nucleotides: TGTGCCAGCAGCCTGGGACTAGCGGGACTAAGCACAGATACGCAGTATTTT.

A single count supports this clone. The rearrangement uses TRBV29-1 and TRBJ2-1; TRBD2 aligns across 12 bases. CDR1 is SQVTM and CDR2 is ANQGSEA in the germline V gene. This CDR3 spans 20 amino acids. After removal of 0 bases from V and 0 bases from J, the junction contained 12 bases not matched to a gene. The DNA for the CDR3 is TGCAGCGTTGAAGATATCGGACTAGCGGGAAAAAAAAACTCCTACAATGAGCAGTTCTTC. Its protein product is CSVEDIGLAGKKNSYNEQFF.

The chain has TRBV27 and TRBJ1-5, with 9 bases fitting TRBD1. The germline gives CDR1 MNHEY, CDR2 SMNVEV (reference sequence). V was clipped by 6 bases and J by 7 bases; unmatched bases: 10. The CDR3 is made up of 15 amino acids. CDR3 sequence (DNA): TGTGCCAGCAGAGCACAGGGGGCGGGTTACCAGCCCCAGCATTTT. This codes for CASRAQGAGYQPQHF.

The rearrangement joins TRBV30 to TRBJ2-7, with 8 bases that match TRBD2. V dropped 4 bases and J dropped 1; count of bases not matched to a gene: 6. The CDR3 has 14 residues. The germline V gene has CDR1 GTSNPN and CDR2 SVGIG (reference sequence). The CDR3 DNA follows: TGTGCCTGGAATCCCGCTAGCGGGTCCTACGAGCAGTACTTC. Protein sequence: CAWNPASGSYEQYF.

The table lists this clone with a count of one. The CDR3 DNA reads TGTGCCAGCAGGCCCGGACTAGCGGGTTCGGATGAGCAGTTCTTC. Translating gives CASRPGLAGSDEQFF. The chain carries TRBV6-5 and TRBJ2-1, with 11 bases lining up with TRBD2. V gave up 6 bases and J gave up 8 bases; unmatched junction bases: 9. The CDR3 is 15 residues long. Germline V lookup: CDR1 MNHEY, CDR2 SVGAGI.

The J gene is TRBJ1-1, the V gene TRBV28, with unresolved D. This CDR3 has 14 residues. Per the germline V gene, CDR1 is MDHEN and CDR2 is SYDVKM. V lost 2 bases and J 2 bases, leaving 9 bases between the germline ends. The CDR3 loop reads CASSLTGSNTEAFF. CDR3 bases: TGTGCCAGCAGTTTAACCGGCTCCAACACTGAAGCTTTCTTT.

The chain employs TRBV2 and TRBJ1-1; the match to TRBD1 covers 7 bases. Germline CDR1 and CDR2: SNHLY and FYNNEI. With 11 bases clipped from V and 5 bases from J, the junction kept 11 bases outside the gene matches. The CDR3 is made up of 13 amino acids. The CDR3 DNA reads TGTGCCGACAAGACAGGGTTTGGAACTGAAGCTTTCTTT. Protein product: CADKTGFGTEAFF.

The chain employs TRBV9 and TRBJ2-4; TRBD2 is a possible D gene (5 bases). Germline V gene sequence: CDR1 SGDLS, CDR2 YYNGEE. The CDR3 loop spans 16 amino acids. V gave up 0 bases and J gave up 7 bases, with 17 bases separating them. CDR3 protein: CASSVASEWTANIQYF. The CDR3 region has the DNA TGTGCCAGCAGCGTAGCGTCGGAATGGACTGCGAACATTCAGTACTTC.

The CDR3 bases are TGTGCCTGGGGAACCCTAGGGACAGGAGGGCCCCAGCATTTT. Translating it yields CAWGTLGTGGPQHF. This chain uses TRBV30 with TRBJ1-5; 8 bases align to TRBD1. Germline-derived CDR1 and CDR2 are GTSNPN and SVGIG (reference sequence). The CDR3 length is 14 residues. J was trimmed by 9 bases and V by 5 bases; bases with no gene match: 12.

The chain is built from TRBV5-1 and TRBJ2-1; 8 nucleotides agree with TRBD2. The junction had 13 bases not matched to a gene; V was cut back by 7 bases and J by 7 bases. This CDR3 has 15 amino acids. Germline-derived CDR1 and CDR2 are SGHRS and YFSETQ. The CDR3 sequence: CASQISGRAGNEQFF. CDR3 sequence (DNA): TGCGCCAGCCAAATCTCCGGGAGGGCCGGGAATGAGCAGTTCTTC.

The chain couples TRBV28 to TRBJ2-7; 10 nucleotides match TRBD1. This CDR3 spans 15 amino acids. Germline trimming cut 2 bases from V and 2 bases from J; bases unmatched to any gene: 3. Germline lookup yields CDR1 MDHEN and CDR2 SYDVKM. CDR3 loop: CASSLVGTGAYEQYF. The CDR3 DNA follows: TGTGCCAGCAGTTTAGTGGGGACAGGGGCCTACGAGCAGTACTTC.

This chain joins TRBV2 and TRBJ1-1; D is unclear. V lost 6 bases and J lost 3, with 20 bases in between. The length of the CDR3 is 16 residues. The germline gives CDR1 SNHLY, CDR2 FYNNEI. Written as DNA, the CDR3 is TGTGCCAGCAGCCCCAGAATATCGGCCGGGGACACTGAAGCTTTCTTT. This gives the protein CASSPRISAGDTEAFF.

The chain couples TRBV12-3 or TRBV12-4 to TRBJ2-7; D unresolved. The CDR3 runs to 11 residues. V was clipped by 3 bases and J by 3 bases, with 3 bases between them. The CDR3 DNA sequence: TGTGCCAGCAGTTTTAGCTACGAGCAGTACTTC. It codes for CASSFSYEQYF.